This TCR beta chain was sequenced for a study of identifying expanded T cells in peripheral blood. The germline gives CDR1 SGHRS, CDR2 YFSETQ. The V and J ends lost 4 bases and 0 bases respectively, with 14 bases between them. The length of the CDR3 is 16 residues. During the collection period, no donor immune events like infections were recorded. Profiled with immunoSEQ multiplex PCR; TCRdb holds only in-frame clones, not every one. The sample consists of 75,000 to 95,000 clones, roughly 90% of them appearing once. The sample consisted of blood. This TCR was sampled from a person between 18 and 75 years old in good health. J is TRBJ1-3 and V is TRBV5-1; D possibly corresponds to TRBD1 (5 bases). The CDR3 spells CASSDRDSSSGNTIYF. For the CDR3, the DNA is TGCGCCAGCAGCGATAGGGACTCGAGCTCTGGAAACACCATATATTTT. The full variable domain, rest sourced from reference TRBV5-1 and TRBJ1-3, is KAGVTQTPRYLIKTRGQQVTLSCSPISGHRSVSWYQQTPGQGLQFLFEYFSETQRNKGNFPGRFSGRQFSNSRSEMNVSTLELGDSALYLCASSDRDSSSGNTIYFGEGSWLTVV.